This TCR beta chain was documented in a study of STAT3 mutations in large granular lymphocyte leukemia. Notes on this clone: Its cognate antigen is unknown.

Germline assignment: CDR1 LGHNA and CDR2 YSLEER. V lost 1 base and J lost 7; bases outside the gene matches: 10. This CDR3 is 16 amino acids long. Study-level findings and limits: Persisting codominant clonotypes may have hidden a small pathogenic clone. Every T-cell large granular lymphocyte leukemia patient had at least one immunodominant TCR beta clonotype.

Clones were sequenced by immunoSEQ multiplex PCR, and TCRdb holds only the in-frame ones, with some missing. This table has about 15,000 clones, 80% to 95% appearing once. The origin of this receptor is a woman aged 50 to 65 with T-cell large granular lymphocyte leukemia. Some clones in this sample may be carry-over from other donors' samples. This sequence joins TRBV4-3 and TRBJ2-1; 7 bases are a match to TRBD2. The sample was peripheral blood mononuclear cells. The CDR3 loop is CASSQAWGEGVNEQFF. In DNA, the CDR3 is TGCGCCAGCAGCCAAGCCTGGGGGGAGGGCGTGAATGAGCAGTTCTTC.